This TCR beta chain was captured by sequencing in a study of vaccination and CD4 T cells after COVID-19. V was trimmed by 7 bases and J by 5 bases, leaving 17 bases between them. Germline lookup yields CDR1 DFQATT and CDR2 SNEGSKA (reference sequence). The CDR3 spans 13 residues. This clonotype was counted between two and nine times. Antigen unknown. Oncomine TCR Beta short-read sequencing was applied to DNA from cultured CD4+ T cells. CD4+ T cells were cultured, and genomic DNA was extracted from them. From the PCR reads, TCRdb called clonotypes with MiXCR, one entry per CDR3 protein. The profile shows more than 9,500 distinct CDR3 sequences, roughly 57% of them singletons. Noted treatment: approximately 11-day PBMC culture with coronavirus spike peptide pools or control peptides (ViraFEST assay). ViraFEST used peptide pools to expand antigen-specific T cells and subsequently sequenced their TCRs.

J is TRBJ1-2 and V is TRBV20-1, with a tentative D call TRBD1 (5 bases). Sequencing used CD4+ T cells from blood, cultured in vitro. The sequence was collected from a human donor who had recovered from COVID-19. The CDR3 nucleotides are TGCAGTGTTCGCCGGGGGGAGGCATATGGCTACACCTTC. This translates into CSVRRGEAYGYTF.